This paragraph covers one T cell receptor beta chain sequence. No cognate antigen has been identified for it. The record has no base qualities; no much larger clone is one base away. The Qiagen DNeasy kit was used to extract genomic DNA from unsorted PBMCs and from the negatively selected CD4+ and CD8+ fractions. TCR beta CDR3 regions were subjected to amplification by immunoSEQ multiplex PCR with primers that anneal to V and J segments. A synthetic immune receptor repertoire was used to minimize amplification bias, and any remaining bias was removed computationally after sequencing. The published analysis was carried out like this. Custom Python scripts were used to quantify repertoire diversity as the Shannon entropy index. The unsorted, CD4+ and CD8+ repertoires were each analyzed separately, with the exception of combined analyses, where CD4+ and CD8+ sequences were merged in silico. Clonal expansion was defined as at least a 2-fold frequency increase after treatment relative to C1D1, with a pseudocount of 0.5 for undetected baseline clones. Clones with 0 or 1 copy at C1D1 were defined as singleton clones, while clones with 2 or more copies were defined as non-singleton clones. By matching protein sequences in sorted samples from the same patient, clones expanded in unsorted samples were annotated as CD4+, CD8+ or unknown. Diversity changes from C1D1 to C4D1 were tested in paired samples using Wilcoxon tests. TCRdb holds this immuneACCESS table with in-frame rearrangements only. Some clones are missing; in checked studies, unresolved V genes explain under half, and the rest has no known cause. The V and J calls and the clone size are those of that table, but D and trimming were determined from the DNA. The sample table holds some 10,000 clones, of which approximately 84% were seen once. The ten largest account for over 4.5% of the sample.

The source of the sample is a study of PD-1 blockade in classical Hodgkin lymphoma (dated by TCRdb to 2018 to 2020). About the full investigation: Nivolumab dosing was 3 mg/kg intravenously every 2 weeks, continuing until either disease progression or unacceptable toxicity. The study used CyTOF and TCR beta sequencing to define a peripheral blood immune signature of response to PD-1 blockade in classical Hodgkin lymphoma.

The meaning of the sample's time point label: cycle 2 day 1 (C2D1) of nivolumab. All trial patients had relapsed after autologous stem cell transplantation, with cohorts A, B and C differing in prior brentuximab vedotin exposure. The trial cohort included more than 55 patients with relapsed/refractory classical Hodgkin lymphoma, and each patient had a best overall response of complete response, partial response or progressive disease. Trial patients were treated with single-agent nivolumab in the multi-cohort phase II CheckMate 205 trial. An independent review committee assessed best overall response using the 2007 International Working Group response criteria. Trial PBMCs were collected immediately before nivolumab initiation (C1D1) and during therapy at cycle 2 day 1 and cycle 4 day 1. After peripheral blood was drawn into 8 mL Vacutainer Cell Preparation Tubes, PBMCs were isolated by centrifugation and then cryopreserved.

Results the study describes overall, beyond this receptor: Newly diagnosed patients were reported to have lower baseline TCR diversity than healthy donors, and relapsed/refractory patients were reported to have lower baseline TCR diversity still. Trial patients with a complete response had baseline diversity similar to that of newly diagnosed patients, while partial responders and progressors had significantly lower diversity. Patients starting nivolumab less than 1 year after ASCT had lower diversity and were excluded from later analyses to avoid confounding by immune reconstitution. A significant rise by C4D1 was seen in CD4+ but not CD8+ TCR diversity (p=0.0027 vs p=0.16), with the rise being most apparent in complete responders (p=0.02). The study covered only a single clinical trial cohort, and the causes of the repertoire differences, possibly disease activity or prior therapy, were still not defined.

V loses 2 bases of germline sequence and J loses 7 bases, and the interval between the two ends is 8 bases. CDR1 and CDR2, looked up from the germline V gene, are SGHVS and FNYEAQ. From the cysteine through the phenylalanine, the CDR3 covers 12 amino acids. Kept here is only the CDR3 DNA, which spans 36 bases and is read in frame from base 1. This receptor chain uses TRBV7-6 and TRBJ2-5, and TRBD1 may be the D gene, going by 5 matching bases. This receptor was identified in a human donor with classical Hodgkin lymphoma. Here the sequenced sample was peripheral blood mononuclear cells (PBMCs), taken before the second cycle of nivolumab. The DNA sequence reads TGTGCCAGCAGCTTATTTACAGGGACCCAGTACTTC. Its translation reads: CASSLFTGTQYF.